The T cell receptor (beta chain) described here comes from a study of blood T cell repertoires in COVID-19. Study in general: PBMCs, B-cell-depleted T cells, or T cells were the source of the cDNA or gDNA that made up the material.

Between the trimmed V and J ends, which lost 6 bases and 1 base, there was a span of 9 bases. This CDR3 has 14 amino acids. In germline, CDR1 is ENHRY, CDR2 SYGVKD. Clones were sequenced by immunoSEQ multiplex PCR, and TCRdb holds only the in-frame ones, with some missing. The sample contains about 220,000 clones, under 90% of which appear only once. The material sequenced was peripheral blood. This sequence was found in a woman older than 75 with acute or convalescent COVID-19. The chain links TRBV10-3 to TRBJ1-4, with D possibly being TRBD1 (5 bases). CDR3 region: CAISPGVTNEKLFF. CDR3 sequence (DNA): TGTGCCATCAGCCCGGGGGTAACTAATGAAAAACTGTTTTTT.